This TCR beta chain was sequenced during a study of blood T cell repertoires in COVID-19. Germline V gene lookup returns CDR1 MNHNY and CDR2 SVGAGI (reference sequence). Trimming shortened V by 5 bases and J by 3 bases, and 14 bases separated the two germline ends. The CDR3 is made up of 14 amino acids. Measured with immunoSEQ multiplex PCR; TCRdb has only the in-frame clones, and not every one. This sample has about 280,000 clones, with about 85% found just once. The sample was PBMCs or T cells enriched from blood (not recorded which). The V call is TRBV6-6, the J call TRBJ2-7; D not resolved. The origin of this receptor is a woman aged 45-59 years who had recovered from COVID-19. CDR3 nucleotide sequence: TGTGCCAGCAGTAGCGTACGAGACGGCTACGAGCAGTACTTC. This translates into CASSSVRDGYEQYF.